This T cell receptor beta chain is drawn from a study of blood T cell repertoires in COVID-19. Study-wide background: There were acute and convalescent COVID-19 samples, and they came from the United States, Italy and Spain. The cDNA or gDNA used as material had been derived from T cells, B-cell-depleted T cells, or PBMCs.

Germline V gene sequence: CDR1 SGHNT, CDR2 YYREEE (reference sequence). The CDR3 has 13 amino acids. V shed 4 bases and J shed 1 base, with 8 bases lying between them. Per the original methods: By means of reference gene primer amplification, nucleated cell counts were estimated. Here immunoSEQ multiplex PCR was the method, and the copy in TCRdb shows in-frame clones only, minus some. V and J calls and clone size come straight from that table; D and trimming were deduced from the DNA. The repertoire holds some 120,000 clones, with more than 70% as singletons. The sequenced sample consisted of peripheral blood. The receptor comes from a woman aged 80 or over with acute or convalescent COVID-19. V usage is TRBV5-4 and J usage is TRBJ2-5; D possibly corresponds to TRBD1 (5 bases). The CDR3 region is CASSTTVQETQYF. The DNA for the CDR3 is TGTGCCAGCAGCACGACAGTCCAAGAGACCCAGTACTTC.